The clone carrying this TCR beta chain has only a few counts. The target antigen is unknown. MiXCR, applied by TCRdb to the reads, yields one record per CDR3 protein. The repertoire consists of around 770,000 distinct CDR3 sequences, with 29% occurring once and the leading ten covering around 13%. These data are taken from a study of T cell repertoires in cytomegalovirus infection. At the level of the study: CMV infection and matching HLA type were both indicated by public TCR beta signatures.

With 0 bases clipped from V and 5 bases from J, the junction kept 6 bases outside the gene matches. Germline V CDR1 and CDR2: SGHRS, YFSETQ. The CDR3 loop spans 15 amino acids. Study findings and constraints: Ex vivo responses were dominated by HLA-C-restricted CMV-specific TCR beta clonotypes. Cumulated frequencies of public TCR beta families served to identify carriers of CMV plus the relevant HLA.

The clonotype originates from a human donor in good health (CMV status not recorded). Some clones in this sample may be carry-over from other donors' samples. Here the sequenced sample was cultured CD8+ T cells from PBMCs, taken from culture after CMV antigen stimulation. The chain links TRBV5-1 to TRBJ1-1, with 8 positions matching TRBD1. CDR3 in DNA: TGCGCCAGCAGCTTGGTTGGGACAGGACGAACTGAAGCTTTCTTT. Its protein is CASSLVGTGRTEAFF.